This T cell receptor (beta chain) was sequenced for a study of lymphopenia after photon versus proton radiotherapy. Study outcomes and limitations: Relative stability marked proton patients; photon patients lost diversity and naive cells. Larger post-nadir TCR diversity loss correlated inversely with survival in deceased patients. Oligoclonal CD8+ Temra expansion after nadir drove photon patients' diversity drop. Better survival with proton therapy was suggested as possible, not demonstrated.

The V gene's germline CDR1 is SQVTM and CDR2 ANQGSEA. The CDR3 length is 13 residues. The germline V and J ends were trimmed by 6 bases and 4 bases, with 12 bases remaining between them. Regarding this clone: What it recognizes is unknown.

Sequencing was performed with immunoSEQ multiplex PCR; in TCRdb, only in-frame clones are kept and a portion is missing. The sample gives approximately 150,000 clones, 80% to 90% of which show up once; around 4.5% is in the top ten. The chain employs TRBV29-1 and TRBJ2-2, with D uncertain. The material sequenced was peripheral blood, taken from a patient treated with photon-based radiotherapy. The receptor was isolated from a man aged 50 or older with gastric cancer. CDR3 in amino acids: CSVVQRLTGELFF. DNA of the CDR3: TGCAGCGTGGTACAGAGACTCACCGGGGAGCTGTTTTTT.